This T cell receptor beta chain was profiled in a study of T cells in narcolepsy. For the study at large: Patients with NT1 or NT2 and healthy control donors were enrolled. Study-wide findings and caveats: Blood of same and different patients, but not healthy controls, reportedly held recurring autoreactive clonotypes.

This clone showed up just a few times. The antigen is unknown. CDR3 length: 15 residues. CDR1 is MNHEY and CDR2 is SMNVEV in the germline V gene (reference sequence). The trim removed 6 bases at V and 10 bases at J, leaving 12 bases unmatched. Clones were read by immunoSEQ multiplex PCR, and TCRdb kept only the in-frame ones, dropping some. Of 20,000 to 25,000 clones in the sample, roughly four fifths were seen once. This sequence joins TRBV27 and TRBJ2-1; 10 nucleotides match TRBD2. Sequenced sample: CD45RA- memory CD4+ T cells from PBMCs. The origin of this receptor is a human donor with narcolepsy. CDR3 sequence reads: CASSLGLAGAEEQFF. The CDR3 nucleotides read TGTGCCAGCAGCCTCGGGCTAGCGGGAGCTGAGGAGCAGTTCTTC.